This is a list of T cell receptor beta chains from one sample in a study of blood T cells in healthy people across ages. One entry per CDR3 protein, called by TCRdb with MiXCR from the 5' RACE reads. The sample records over 1,500,000 distinct CDR3 sequences, just under 50% being singletons. Material for sequencing was blood. These receptors were taken from a woman aged 40 to 50 in good health. Each CDR3 is given with its conserved first and last residue. Each record gives: CDR3 DNA, CDR3 protein, CDR3 length, D gene, V gene, J gene, clone size. D genes are given only for firm matches. Size tells how often a clone was seen (once, few, many) or the class of an expanded clone, and some rows leave it out.

CDR3nt: TGTGCCAGCAGTACCGGGACAGGGTGGGACAATGAGCAGTTCTTC
CDR3aa: CASSTGTGWDNEQFF
len: 15
d_gene: TRBD1
v_gene: TRBV6-2/TRBV6-3
j_gene: TRBJ2-1
abundance: NA

CDR3nt: TGTGCCAGCAGCTCCATGGTGGGGGAACGGGAGACCCAGTACTTC
CDR3aa: CASSSMVGERETQYF
len: 15
d_gene: NA
v_gene: TRBV5-5
j_gene: TRBJ2-5
abundance: NA

CDR3nt: TGCGCCAGCAGCTTGGCGGCAACCCACCCAGATACGCAGTATTTT
CDR3aa: CASSLAATHPDTQYF
len: 15
d_gene: NA
v_gene: TRBV5-1
j_gene: TRBJ2-3
abundance: NA

CDR3nt: TGTGCCAGCAGATCAGCGGGTGGGGAGACCCAGTACTTC
CDR3aa: CASRSAGGETQYF
len: 13
d_gene: NA
v_gene: TRBV5-6
j_gene: TRBJ2-5
abundance: NA

CDR3nt: TGTGCCAGCAGTACACCTACAGGGGGGATAGAGACCCAGTACTTC
CDR3aa: CASSTPTGGIETQYF
len: 15
d_gene: TRBD1
v_gene: TRBV6-2/TRBV6-3
j_gene: TRBJ2-5
abundance: NA

CDR3nt: TGTGCCAGCAGTCCTTCCGGGGGGGACCCCTCTGGGGCCAACGTCCTGACTTTC
CDR3aa: CASSPSGGDPSGANVLTF
len: 18
d_gene: TRBD2
v_gene: TRBV7-3
j_gene: TRBJ2-6
abundance: NA

CDR3nt: TGTGCCGGCAGCTTACCCCGGAGAAACAATCAGCCCCAGCATTTT
CDR3aa: CAGSLPRRNNQPQHF
len: 15
d_gene: NA
v_gene: TRBV13
j_gene: TRBJ1-5
abundance: NA

CDR3nt: TGCGCCAGCAGCCAAGGGGTGACAGGGGCGATCACTGAAGCTTTCTTT
CDR3aa: CASSQGVTGAITEAFF
len: 16
d_gene: TRBD1
v_gene: TRBV4-3
j_gene: TRBJ1-1
abundance: NA

CDR3nt: TGTGCCAGCAGCCAAGCAGGACTAGCGGGGGGGTCCCAAGTAGATACGCAGTATTTT
CDR3aa: CASSQAGLAGGSQVDTQYF
len: 19
d_gene: TRBD2
v_gene: TRBV3-1
j_gene: TRBJ2-3
abundance: NA

CDR3nt: TGCGCCAGCAGCCAAGGGGAACTAGCGGGGGGTTTGGAGACCCAGTACTTC
CDR3aa: CASSQGELAGGLETQYF
len: 17
d_gene: TRBD2
v_gene: TRBV4-3
j_gene: TRBJ2-5
abundance: NA

CDR3nt: TGTGCCAGCAGCCTCCCCTGGGGGGGGGAGACCCAGTACTTC
CDR3aa: CASSLPWGGETQYF
len: 14
d_gene: TRBD2
v_gene: TRBV7-9
j_gene: TRBJ2-5
abundance: NA

CDR3nt: TGTGCCAGCAGTCGGCAGAGCCGGCTCCACTTT
CDR3aa: CASSRQSRLHF
len: 11
d_gene: NA
v_gene: TRBV28
j_gene: TRBJ1-6
abundance: once

CDR3nt: TGCAGCGTTGCCGGGGCAGGGACTGACTATGGCTACACCTTC
CDR3aa: CSVAGAGTDYGYTF
len: 14
d_gene: NA
v_gene: TRBV29-1
j_gene: TRBJ1-2
abundance: NA

CDR3nt: TGCAGTGCTAGATGGGGCTACGAGCAGTACTTC
CDR3aa: CSARWGYEQYF
len: 11
d_gene: NA
v_gene: TRBV20-1
j_gene: TRBJ2-7
abundance: many

CDR3nt: TGTGCCAGCAGTTCCGTTTTACAGGGAACTGAAGCTTTCTTT
CDR3aa: CASSSVLQGTEAFF
len: 14
d_gene: NA
v_gene: TRBV12-3/TRBV12-4
j_gene: TRBJ1-1
abundance: NA

CDR3nt: TGTGCCAGCAGCCCTGGGACAGGACGGGGGGCTTTCTTT
CDR3aa: CASSPGTGRGAFF
len: 13
d_gene: TRBD1
v_gene: TRBV5-5
j_gene: TRBJ1-1
abundance: NA

CDR3nt: TGTGCCAGCAGCTTAGCGGGGACCAATGAGCAGTTCTTC
CDR3aa: CASSLAGTNEQFF
len: 13
d_gene: NA
v_gene: TRBV11-2
j_gene: TRBJ2-1
abundance: many

CDR3nt: TGCAGTGCCCCGGGGTCTAGCGGGGGATACAATGAGCAGTTCTTC
CDR3aa: CSAPGSSGGYNEQFF
len: 15
d_gene: TRBD2
v_gene: TRBV20-1
j_gene: TRBJ2-1
abundance: few

CDR3nt: TGTGCCAGCCAGGGACGCCAGAATACCTACGAGCAGTACTTC
CDR3aa: CASQGRQNTYEQYF
len: 14
d_gene: NA
v_gene: TRBV7-2
j_gene: TRBJ2-7
abundance: NA

CDR3nt: TGTGCCAGCCTCCCCGGAACAGGGAGCGACCTGGGGCGTGGCTACACCTTC
CDR3aa: CASLPGTGSDLGRGYTF
len: 17
d_gene: NA
v_gene: TRBV7-2
j_gene: TRBJ1-2
abundance: NA

CDR3nt: TGCAGTGCGTCCGGGGACAGCTGGTACAATGAGCAGTTCTTC
CDR3aa: CSASGDSWYNEQFF
len: 14
d_gene: TRBD1
v_gene: TRBV20-1
j_gene: TRBJ2-1
abundance: NA

CDR3nt: TGTGCCAGCTCACCACGTGGGGGAATGGCCTATGGCTACACCTTC
CDR3aa: CASSPRGGMAYGYTF
len: 15
d_gene: NA
v_gene: TRBV18
j_gene: TRBJ1-2
abundance: NA

CDR3nt: TGTGCCAGCAGTTACCCCCCCCCTTACGACGAGCAGTACTTC
CDR3aa: CASSYPPPYDEQYF
len: 14
d_gene: NA
v_gene: TRBV6-5
j_gene: TRBJ2-7
abundance: NA

CDR3nt: TGTGCCAGCAGCATCGACAGGGTGGAAGAGACCCAGTACTTC
CDR3aa: CASSIDRVEETQYF
len: 14
d_gene: TRBD1
v_gene: TRBV7-2
j_gene: TRBJ2-5
abundance: NA

CDR3nt: TGTGCCAGCAGCCAAGATATTAGGGTTTGGACTGAAGCTTTCTTT
CDR3aa: CASSQDIRVWTEAFF
len: 15
d_gene: NA
v_gene: TRBV4-2
j_gene: TRBJ1-1
abundance: NA

CDR3nt: TGTGCCACCGTTCTTAGGGTTGATGAGCAGTTCTTC
CDR3aa: CATVLRVDEQFF
len: 12
d_gene: NA
v_gene: TRBV28
j_gene: TRBJ2-1
abundance: once

CDR3nt: TGTGCCAGCAGTTACACTGACAGGGGGCAGCTTGGCTACACCTTC
CDR3aa: CASSYTDRGQLGYTF
len: 15
d_gene: TRBD1
v_gene: TRBV6-5
j_gene: TRBJ1-2
abundance: NA

CDR3nt: TGCAGTGCTAGCCTGGGACCGTCCGTGTACGAGCAGTACTTC
CDR3aa: CSASLGPSVYEQYF
len: 14
d_gene: NA
v_gene: TRBV20-1
j_gene: TRBJ2-7
abundance: few

CDR3nt: TGTGCCAGCAGCGATGACAGACCAAATTCACCCCTCCACTTT
CDR3aa: CASSDDRPNSPLHF
len: 14
d_gene: NA
v_gene: TRBV12-3/TRBV12-4
j_gene: TRBJ1-6
abundance: NA

CDR3nt: TGTGCCAGCAGCTTAGATTCGGGCGGGGATGCCACAGATACGCAGTATTTT
CDR3aa: CASSLDSGGDATDTQYF
len: 17
d_gene: NA
v_gene: TRBV11-3
j_gene: TRBJ2-3
abundance: NA

CDR3nt: TGTGCCAGCAGCCAAGATACAGCCCTTTCCTCCCACGAGCAGTACTTC
CDR3aa: CASSQDTALSSHEQYF
len: 16
d_gene: NA
v_gene: TRBV4-2
j_gene: TRBJ2-7
abundance: NA

CDR3nt: TGTGCCAGCAGTATTAGCGGGGCCGCCTACGAGCAGTACTTC
CDR3aa: CASSISGAAYEQYF
len: 14
d_gene: TRBD2
v_gene: TRBV12-3/TRBV12-4
j_gene: TRBJ2-7
abundance: NA

CDR3nt: TGTGCCAGCAGCTTGGATACCGGGACTGGCCTTCAAGAGACCCAGTACTTC
CDR3aa: CASSLDTGTGLQETQYF
len: 17
d_gene: NA
v_gene: TRBV7-9
j_gene: TRBJ2-5
abundance: NA

CDR3nt: TGTGCCTCTGACGGGGGCGGAGAGACCCAGTACTTC
CDR3aa: CASDGGGETQYF
len: 12
d_gene: NA
v_gene: TRBV7-2
j_gene: TRBJ2-5
abundance: once

CDR3nt: TGCAGCGTTGGCGAAGGAGGGCTAAAGAATCAGCCCCAGCATTTT
CDR3aa: CSVGEGGLKNQPQHF
len: 15
d_gene: NA
v_gene: TRBV29-1
j_gene: TRBJ1-5
abundance: NA

CDR3nt: TGTGCCAGCAGTCCTACCGAGGACAGTTATGGCTACACCTTC
CDR3aa: CASSPTEDSYGYTF
len: 14
d_gene: NA
v_gene: TRBV5-5
j_gene: TRBJ1-2
abundance: NA

CDR3nt: TGTGCCAGTAGCCCGGGGGTGGTCTACACCTTC
CDR3aa: CASSPGVVYTF
len: 11
d_gene: NA
v_gene: TRBV7-9
j_gene: TRBJ1-2
abundance: NA

CDR3nt: TGCGCCAGCAGCTTGGTAGGGGTGAACTATGGCTACACCTTC
CDR3aa: CASSLVGVNYGYTF
len: 14
d_gene: NA
v_gene: TRBV5-1
j_gene: TRBJ1-2
abundance: NA

CDR3nt: TGCAGCGTTGAAGGACTAGGAAACACAGATACGCAGTATTTT
CDR3aa: CSVEGLGNTDTQYF
len: 14
d_gene: NA
v_gene: TRBV29-1
j_gene: TRBJ2-3
abundance: many

CDR3nt: TGTGCCAGCAGTTCAATACAGGGTAGCAATCAGCCCCAGCATTTT
CDR3aa: CASSSIQGSNQPQHF
len: 15
d_gene: NA
v_gene: TRBV12-3/TRBV12-4
j_gene: TRBJ1-5
abundance: few

CDR3nt: TGTGCCAGCATGGAGGGAAGAGAGACCCAGTACTTC
CDR3aa: CASMEGRETQYF
len: 12
d_gene: NA
v_gene: TRBV2
j_gene: TRBJ2-5
abundance: NA

CDR3nt: TGCAGCGTGAGCCGACAAGGCGGAAACTATGGCTACACCTTC
CDR3aa: CSVSRQGGNYGYTF
len: 14
d_gene: NA
v_gene: TRBV29-1
j_gene: TRBJ1-2
abundance: NA